The rows below give T cell receptor beta chains drawn from one sample of a study of shared clonotypes between healthy human individuals. The data were produced by immunoSEQ multiplex PCR, yet TCRdb's version contains in-frame clones alone and is incomplete. The table includes millions of clones, approximately 95% detected once. Input material: naive CD4+ T cells sorted from blood. All receptors come from a man in his late teens or twenties in good health. Each CDR3 is given with its conserved first and last residue. The order of the fields is CDR3 length, D gene, V gene, CDR3 protein. A D gene is named only where the DNA matches it firmly.

cdr3_length: 15
d_call: TRBD2
v_call: TRBV5-1
cdr3_aa: CASSTSTSGTSEQYF

cdr3_length: 12
d_call: NA
v_call: TRBV14
cdr3_aa: CASSHSTGELFF

cdr3_length: 14
d_call: NA
v_call: TRBV5-1
cdr3_aa: CASSIVVGEGGYTF

cdr3_length: 13
d_call: NA
v_call: TRBV6-6
cdr3_aa: CASSYSENTEAFF

cdr3_length: 14
d_call: TRBD1
v_call: TRBV28
cdr3_aa: CASSLSRGRTEAFF

cdr3_length: 12
d_call: NA
v_call: TRBV15
cdr3_aa: CATHAENTEAFF

cdr3_length: 14
d_call: NA
v_call: TRBV28
cdr3_aa: CASSPGPRSEKLFF

cdr3_length: 14
d_call: NA
v_call: TRBV19
cdr3_aa: CASSVLLGANVLTF

cdr3_length: 15
d_call: NA
v_call: TRBV29-1
cdr3_aa: CSVEDHGLKNTEAFF

cdr3_length: 12
d_call: NA
v_call: TRBV28
cdr3_aa: CASSSEKWEQYF

cdr3_length: 16
d_call: NA
v_call: TRBV6-6
cdr3_aa: CASSYSLAVGDNEQFF

cdr3_length: 19
d_call: TRBD2
v_call: TRBV7-2
cdr3_aa: CASSSPPGLAGGTYNEQFF

cdr3_length: 13
d_call: NA
v_call: TRBV19
cdr3_aa: CASSMSPGYEQYF

cdr3_length: 16
d_call: NA
v_call: TRBV10-3
cdr3_aa: CAISEYTGREGYEQYF

cdr3_length: 15
d_call: TRBD2
v_call: TRBV6-5
cdr3_aa: CASSTSGGSTDTQYF

cdr3_length: 15
d_call: TRBD1
v_call: TRBV6-5
cdr3_aa: CASSSRDRINYGYTF

cdr3_length: 12
d_call: NA
v_call: TRBV5-1
cdr3_aa: CASSLAMGELFF

cdr3_length: 15
d_call: NA
v_call: TRBV6-1
cdr3_aa: CASSEVRTANYEQYF

cdr3_length: 12
d_call: NA
v_call: TRBV6-5
cdr3_aa: CASSRDGYEQYF

cdr3_length: 15
d_call: TRBD1
v_call: TRBV27
cdr3_aa: CASSFHRGLGTEAFF

cdr3_length: 18
d_call: TRBD2
v_call: TRBV19
cdr3_aa: CASSISPGLAGAAYEQYF

cdr3_length: 18
d_call: TRBD1
v_call: TRBV7-2
cdr3_aa: CASSSHSGTGNSNQPQHF

cdr3_length: 15
d_call: NA
v_call: TRBV4-1
cdr3_aa: CASSQELAEYNEQFF

cdr3_length: 14
d_call: NA
v_call: TRBV19
cdr3_aa: CATTIGTIFNEQFF

cdr3_length: 15
d_call: NA
v_call: TRBV6-1
cdr3_aa: CASTDEGWSNQPQHF

cdr3_length: 16
d_call: NA
v_call: TRBV27
cdr3_aa: CASSKSPGTGANVLTF

cdr3_length: 14
d_call: NA
v_call: TRBV4-1
cdr3_aa: CASSQEEGSYEQYF

cdr3_length: 13
d_call: NA
v_call: TRBV7-9
cdr3_aa: CASSEGRNSPLHF

cdr3_length: 12
d_call: NA
v_call: TRBV29-1
cdr3_aa: CSVDDGHEKLFF

cdr3_length: 15
d_call: TRBD1
v_call: TRBV6-4
cdr3_aa: CASRPDRDRVSEQYF

cdr3_length: 15
d_call: TRBD1
v_call: TRBV5-1
cdr3_aa: CASSARQGNSYEQYF

cdr3_length: 13
d_call: NA
v_call: TRBV2
cdr3_aa: CASSVEPKETQYF

cdr3_length: 15
d_call: NA
v_call: TRBV5-1
cdr3_aa: CASSLVAGTSYEQYF

cdr3_length: 17
d_call: NA
v_call: TRBV15
cdr3_aa: CATSRDQQVYSNQPQHF

cdr3_length: 15
d_call: TRBD1
v_call: TRBV28
cdr3_aa: CASSSRDRVQETQYF

cdr3_length: 15
d_call: NA
v_call: TRBV6-5
cdr3_aa: CASSPMAGDNSPLHF

cdr3_length: 15
d_call: NA
v_call: TRBV11-2
cdr3_aa: CASSLNPRLPETQYF

cdr3_length: 14
d_call: NA
v_call: TRBV15
cdr3_aa: CATSRDGISQPQHF

cdr3_length: 14
d_call: TRBD1
v_call: TRBV5-1
cdr3_aa: CASSPGQGQSPLHF

cdr3_length: 14
d_call: NA
v_call: TRBV15
cdr3_aa: CATSRDRWAAEAFF

cdr3_length: 11
d_call: NA
v_call: TRBV6-5
cdr3_aa: CASFTNTEAFF

cdr3_length: 14
d_call: NA
v_call: TRBV6-1
cdr3_aa: CASSVGPWGYEQYF

cdr3_length: 11
d_call: NA
v_call: TRBV20-1
cdr3_aa: CSASAGDTQYF

cdr3_length: 14
d_call: NA
v_call: TRBV6-5
cdr3_aa: CASRATASSYEQYF

cdr3_length: 13
d_call: NA
v_call: TRBV4-1
cdr3_aa: CASSPIADYEQYF

cdr3_length: 14
d_call: NA
v_call: TRBV6-5
cdr3_aa: CASQRRPNTGELFF

cdr3_length: 15
d_call: NA
v_call: TRBV5-1
cdr3_aa: CASSLSGGSGNTIYF

cdr3_length: 15
d_call: TRBD1
v_call: TRBV5-1
cdr3_aa: CASSSGGQLNTEAFF

cdr3_length: 15
d_call: NA
v_call: TRBV5-1
cdr3_aa: CASSLNGASGNTIYF

cdr3_length: 13
d_call: NA
v_call: TRBV11-2
cdr3_aa: CASSFLYQETQYF

cdr3_length: 13
d_call: NA
v_call: TRBV27
cdr3_aa: CASSFQQGYGYTF

cdr3_length: 16
d_call: TRBD2
v_call: TRBV2
cdr3_aa: CASSEGTSGRAGTQYF

cdr3_length: 15
d_call: TRBD1
v_call: TRBV4-1
cdr3_aa: CASSPGQASTDTQYF

cdr3_length: 14
d_call: NA
v_call: TRBV30
cdr3_aa: CAWSPAGDNSPLHF

cdr3_length: 19
d_call: TRBD2
v_call: TRBV30
cdr3_aa: CAWSVQRTSGSQNTGELFF

cdr3_length: 13
d_call: NA
v_call: TRBV2
cdr3_aa: CASNLRWKETQYF

cdr3_length: 16
d_call: NA
v_call: TRBV9
cdr3_aa: CASSPLIAESTDTQYF

cdr3_length: 13
d_call: TRBD1
v_call: TRBV10-3
cdr3_aa: CATGQGGTDTQYF

cdr3_length: 15
d_call: NA
v_call: TRBV7-9
cdr3_aa: CASSLSPTGRETQYF